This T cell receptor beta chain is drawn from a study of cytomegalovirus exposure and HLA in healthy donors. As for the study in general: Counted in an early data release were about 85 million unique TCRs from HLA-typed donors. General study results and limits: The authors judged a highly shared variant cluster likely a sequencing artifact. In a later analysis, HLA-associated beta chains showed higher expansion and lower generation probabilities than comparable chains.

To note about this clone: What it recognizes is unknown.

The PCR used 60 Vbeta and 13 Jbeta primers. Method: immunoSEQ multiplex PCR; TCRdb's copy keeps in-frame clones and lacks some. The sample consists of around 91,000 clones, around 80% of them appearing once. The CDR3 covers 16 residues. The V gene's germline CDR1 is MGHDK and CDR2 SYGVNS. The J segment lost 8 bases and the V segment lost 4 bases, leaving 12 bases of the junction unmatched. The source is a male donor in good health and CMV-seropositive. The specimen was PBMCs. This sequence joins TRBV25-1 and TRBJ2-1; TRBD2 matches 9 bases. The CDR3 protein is CASSAHPGLAIHEQFF. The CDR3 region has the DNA TGTGCCAGCAGTGCGCACCCGGGACTAGCTATCCATGAGCAGTTCTTC.